This entry is about one TCR beta chain. Assay used: immunoSEQ multiplex PCR; TCRdb lists only in-frame clones, some missing. The sample yields approximately 530,000 clones, roughly 91% seen once. Seattle patients were enrolled while actively infected and followed longitudinally. CDR3 size: 14 residues. The V end lost 1 base, the J end lost 2 bases, and 8 bases lay between the germline ends. Germline CDR1 is MGHDK and CDR2 is SYGVNS. The data derive from a study of blood T cell repertoires in COVID-19. This TCR was recovered from a woman between 45 and 60 years old with COVID-19, enrolled during active disease. The sequencing sample was made of peripheral blood. The chain is built from TRBV25-1 and TRBJ2-5; possibly TRBD1 for D (5 bases). CDR3 protein: CASSESRAQETQYF. The DNA of the CDR3 is TGTGCCAGCAGTGAATCCAGGGCACAAGAGACCCAGTACTTC.